This record covers a single TCR beta chain. Original data processing: Estimation of nucleated cell counts relied on the amplification of reference gene primers. Data came from immunoSEQ multiplex PCR; TCRdb stores just in-frame clones and leaves some out. The DNA was the basis for D and trimming; V, J and clone size are from that table. The sample has approximately 70,000 clones; 75% to 80% are singletons. These data belong to a study of blood T cell repertoires in COVID-19. About the study: Samples of COVID-19 (acute and convalescent) were obtained from the United States, Italy and Spain.

Looked up from germline, CDR1 is LNHDA and CDR2 is SQIVND (reference sequence). The CDR3 has 17 residues. V was pared by 0 bases and J by 2 bases, with 3 bases of the junction left unmatched. V gene TRBV19 combines with J gene TRBJ2-5; 13 bases are shared with TRBD2. The receptor was isolated from a woman aged 55-69 years with acute or convalescent COVID-19. The specimen was peripheral blood. In nucleotides, the CDR3 is TGTGCCAGTAGTATAGATTGGACTAGCGGGGGACAAGAGACCCAGTACTTC. Its translation is CASSIDWTSGGQETQYF.